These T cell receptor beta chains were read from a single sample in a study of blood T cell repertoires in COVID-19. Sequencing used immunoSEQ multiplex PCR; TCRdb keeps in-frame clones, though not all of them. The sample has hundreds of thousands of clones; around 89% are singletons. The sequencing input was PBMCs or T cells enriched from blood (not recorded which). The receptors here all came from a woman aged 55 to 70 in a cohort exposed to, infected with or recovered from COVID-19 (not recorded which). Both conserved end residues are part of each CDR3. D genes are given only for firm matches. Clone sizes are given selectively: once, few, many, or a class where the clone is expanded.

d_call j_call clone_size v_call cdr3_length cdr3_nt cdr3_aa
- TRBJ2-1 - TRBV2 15 TGTGCCAGCAGTGAAGGGTACTACCAGTACAATGAGCAGTTCTTC CASSEGYYQYNEQFF
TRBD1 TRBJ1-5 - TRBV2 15 TGTGCCAGCAGGGGGACAGGGTCGGGTAATCAGCCCCAGCATTTT CASRGTGSGNQPQHF
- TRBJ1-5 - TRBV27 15 TGTGCCAGCAGTTTATCGGGGGGTGACAATCAGCCCCAGCATTTT CASSLSGGDNQPQHF
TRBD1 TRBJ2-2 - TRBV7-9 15 TGTGCCAGCAGCCGACAGGGGGAGAACACCGGGGAGCTGTTTTTT CASSRQGENTGELFF
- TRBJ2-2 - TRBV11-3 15 TGTGCCAGCAGCTTAATGGTCGGGGTCGGCGGGGAGCTGTTTTTT CASSLMVGVGGELFF
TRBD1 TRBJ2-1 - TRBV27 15 TGTGCCAGCAGCCCAGGGACAGGGGTAGGGTATGAGCAGTTCTTC CASSPGTGVGYEQFF
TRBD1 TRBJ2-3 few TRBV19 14 TGTGCCTCTAAGAGGGGGCCTAGCACAGATACGCAGTATTTT CASKRGPSTDTQYF
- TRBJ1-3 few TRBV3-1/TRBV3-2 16 TGTGCCAGCAGCCAAGTTTTTCGGGGTCCTGGAAACACCATATATTTT CASSQVFRGPGNTIYF
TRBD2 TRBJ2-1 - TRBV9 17 TGTGCCAGCAGCGTAGGGGGTAGCGGGAACTCCTACAATGAGCAGTTCTTC CASSVGGSGNSYNEQFF
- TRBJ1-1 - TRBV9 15 TGTGCCAGCAGCGTAGGCAGGGAGGGGGGCACTGAAGCTTTCTTT CASSVGREGGTEAFF
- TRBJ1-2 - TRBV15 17 TGTGCCACCAGCAGAGAAGGGAGTGGGGATTATAACTATGGCTACACCTTC CATSREGSGDYNYGYTF
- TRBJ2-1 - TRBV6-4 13 TGTGCCAGCAGTGACTCGAGGCAGGGAAGGCAGTTCTTC CASSDSRQGRQFF
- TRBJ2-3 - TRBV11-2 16 TGTGCCAGCAGCTTAAGAACAGGGCCTCGCACAGATACGCAGTATTTT CASSLRTGPRTDTQYF
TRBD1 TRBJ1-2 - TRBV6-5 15 TGTGCCAGCAGTATCGACAGGGTGGCGTTCGATGGCTACACCTTC CASSIDRVAFDGYTF
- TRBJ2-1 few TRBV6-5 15 TGTGCCAGCAGTTACTCGAGCGGTTCCTACAATGAGCAGTTCTTC CASSYSSGSYNEQFF
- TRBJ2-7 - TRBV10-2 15 TGCGCCAGCAGTGAGTCGCAGGTTAGCTCCTACGAGCAGTACTTC CASSESQVSSYEQYF
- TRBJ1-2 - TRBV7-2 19 TGTGCCAGCAGCTCCTGGACAGACTCTAACACAGAAAAAGGGTATGGCTACACCTTC CASSSWTDSNTEKGYGYTF
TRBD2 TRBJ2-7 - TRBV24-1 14 TGTGCCACCAGTGTCGGTAGCGGGAGCTACGAGCAGTACTTC CATSVGSGSYEQYF
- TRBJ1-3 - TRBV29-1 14 TGCAGCGTTAGGGGGGGCGCGTCTGGAAACACCATATATTTT CSVRGGASGNTIYF
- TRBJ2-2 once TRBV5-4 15 TGTGCCAGCAGCTCCCGGGAACAGAGGATCGGGGAGCTGTTTTTT CASSSREQRIGELFF
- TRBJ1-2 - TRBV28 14 TGTGCCAGCAGTCTGTGGGGGAAAGCGGGTGGCTACACCTTC CASSLWGKAGGYTF
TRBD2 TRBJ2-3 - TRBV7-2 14 TGTGCCAGCAGCTTAGATCCGACTAGCAATACGCAGTATTTT CASSLDPTSNTQYF
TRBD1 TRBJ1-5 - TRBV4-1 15 TGCGCCAGCAGCCAAGAACCTACAGGGGTACAGCCCCAGCATTTT CASSQEPTGVQPQHF
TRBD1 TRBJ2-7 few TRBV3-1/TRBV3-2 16 TGTGCCAGCAGCCAAGCTGGAGGACAGGGGGACTACGAGCAGTACTTC CASSQAGGQGDYEQYF
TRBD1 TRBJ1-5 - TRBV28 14 TGTGCCAGCACCTCGGACAGGAGGGGTCAGCCCCAGCATTTT CASTSDRRGQPQHF
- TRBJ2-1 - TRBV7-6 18 TGTGCCAGCAGCTTAGTCCTCAGGGGTCCTTACTCCTACAATGAGCAGTTCTTC CASSLVLRGPYSYNEQFF
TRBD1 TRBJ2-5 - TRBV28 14 TGTGCCAGCAGTTGGGACAGGGACCAAGAGACCCAGTACTTC CASSWDRDQETQYF
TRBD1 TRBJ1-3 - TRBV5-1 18 TGCGCCAGCAGCCGTTTGGGACAGGGAGGGATCTCTGGAAACACCATATATTTT CASSRLGQGGISGNTIYF
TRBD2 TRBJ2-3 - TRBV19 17 TGTGCCAGTAACCTGAGGGGACTAGCGGGACCAGCAGATACGCAGTATTTT CASNLRGLAGPADTQYF
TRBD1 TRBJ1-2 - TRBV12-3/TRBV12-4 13 TGTGCCAGCAGTTTAGTAGGGGACAGGGGCTACACCTTC CASSLVGDRGYTF
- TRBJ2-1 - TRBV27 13 TGTGCCAGCAGGCGGTGGGACGGGGGTGAGCAGTTCTTC CASRRWDGGEQFF